This T cell receptor (beta chain) was recovered during a study of T-cell memory formation after mild COVID-19. Study findings and constraints: The authors left the SARS-CoV-2 specificity of second-wave clones peaking on day 37 unconfirmed. Clones that contracted from day 15 to 85 were balanced CD4/CD8, while later expanders leaned CD4+. Pre-infection memory showed some responding clones, and this suggested that cross-reactive memory joined.

This clonotype has just a few counts. Its specificity is not known. Germline loops: CDR1 MNHEY, CDR2 SVGEGT. V was trimmed by 7 bases and J by 0 bases, leaving 11 bases between them. The CDR3 extends over 14 amino acids. One entry per CDR3 protein results from TCRdb running MiXCR on the 5' RACE reads. The data contain hundreds of thousands of distinct CDR3 sequences, roughly a sixth of them singletons. The clonotype comes from an adult woman who had mild COVID-19 (a few samples of this study predate the infection). Cell type and time point are not known. Sequenced sample: PBMCs or a T cell subset sorted from them (not recorded which). The chain employs TRBV6-2 or TRBV6-3 and TRBJ2-3; D unclear. In DNA, the CDR3 is TGTGCCAGCACCCAGGAGTCGAGCACAGATACGCAGTATTTT. The encoded protein is CASTQESSTDTQYF.